Following are 4 T cell receptor beta chains from one sample sequenced in a study of shared clonotypes between healthy human individuals. This table comes from immunoSEQ multiplex PCR, and its TCRdb copy is limited to in-frame clones, with some not included. The sample carries roughly 76,000 clones, about 61% recorded once. What was sequenced was memory CD8+ T cells sorted from blood. Subset in this sample: CD45RO+ cells pooled with CCR7-negative TemRA cells. The receptor source for this set is a man aged 30 to 39 in good health.

Here the CDR3 reads CASSLLGRSQETQYF. CDR3 coding DNA: TGTGCCAGCAGCTTATTGGGCAGGTCACAAGAGACCCAGTACTTC. The gene calls are TRBV7-2 and TRBJ2-5; D is ambiguous. CDR1 and CDR2 (germline): SGHTA, FQGNSA. The CDR3 is 15 residues long. V dropped 2 bases and J dropped 2 bases, with 12 bases sitting between them.

V gene TRBV11-2 combines with J gene TRBJ1-2, with TRBD1 matching over 8 bases. Germline CDR1 is SGHAT and CDR2 is FQNNGV. The CDR3 extends over 15 amino acids. Trimming took 5 bases from V and 4 from J; bases not matched to a gene: 9. The CDR3 loop reads CASSPTAGGGYGYTF. The CDR3 region has the DNA TGTGCCAGCAGCCCTACGGCAGGGGGCGGCTATGGCTACACCTTC.

A single count supports this clone. V and J are TRBV28 and TRBJ2-3; 8 bases are shared with TRBD1. The length of the CDR3 is 15 residues. Germline-derived CDR1 and CDR2 are MDHEN and SYDVKM. The V gene end was trimmed by 4 bases and the J gene end by 4 bases; junction bases not matched to a gene: 7. The CDR3 loop is CASSSTGELPDTQYF. The CDR3 bases are TGTGCCAGCAGTTCGACAGGGGAATTGCCAGATACGCAGTATTTT.

The rearrangement uses TRBV11-2 and TRBJ2-1, with 9 nucleotides matching TRBD2. The germline gives CDR1 SGHAT, CDR2 FQNNGV. The CDR3 is 14 residues long. Trimming removed 0 bases from V and 12 bases from J; junction bases left unmatched: 6. The CDR3 is CASSLDRWGLAQFF. CDR3 bases: TGTGCCAGCAGCTTAGACCGATGGGGACTAGCGCAGTTCTTC. The full variable domain, its missing parts supplied by reference TRBV11-2 and TRBJ2-1, is EAGVAQSPRYKIIEKRQSVAFWCNPISGHATLYWYQQILGQGPKLLIQFQNNGVVDDSQLPKDRFSAERLKGVDSTLKIQPAKLEDSAVYLCASSLDRWGLAQFFGPGTRLTVL.